The source of this TCR beta chain is a study of blood T cell repertoires in COVID-19. Looking at the study overall: Material from acute and convalescent COVID-19 was sourced from the United States, Italy and Spain. Sample material is recorded as cDNA or gDNA derived from T cells, B-cell-depleted T cells, or PBMCs.

Authors' data handling: From reference gene primer amplification, estimates of nucleated cell counts were derived. The method was immunoSEQ multiplex PCR; TCRdb's version includes in-frame clones alone and lacks a portion of them. The V and J calls and clone size were taken over from that table, and D and trimming were inferred from the DNA. There are approximately 65,000 clones in the sample; more than 70% occur only once, and over 4% lies in the top ten. Sequencing used peripheral blood. The TCR sequence derives from a man aged 50 to 60 with acute or convalescent COVID-19.

The CDR3 is CASSRQIEKLFF. The CDR3 nucleotides read TGTGCCAGCTCGAGGCAGATTGAAAAACTGTTTTTT. The chain couples TRBV19 to TRBJ1-4; unclear D gene. Trimming removed 9 bases from V and 7 bases from J, with 12 bases in between. CDR3 length equals 12 residues. Germline assignment: CDR1 LNHDA and CDR2 SQIVND (reference sequence).